The source of this TCR beta chain is a study of blood T cells in healthy people across ages. Study results and limitations: With age, beta diversity per million T cells declined roughly linearly, significantly by over 35.

The V end was cut by 3 bases, the J end by 6 bases, with 11 bases between. There are 13 residues in the CDR3. A second PCR, run for 7 to 11 cycles, used a sample-barcoded 5' primer plus a J-beta primer mix. Using its own MiXCR run on the 5' RACE reads, TCRdb lists one record per CDR3 protein. The sample yields roughly 1,700,000 distinct CDR3 sequences, roughly 27% seen once. The table lists this clonotype with a few counts. As yet, its antigen is unknown. Per sample, extraction of total RNA gave at least 6 micrograms in every case. The chain uses TRBV12-3 or TRBV12-4 and TRBJ1-2; TRBD1 is a possible D gene (5 bases). The sequence came from a woman in her thirties in good health. Sequenced material: blood. CDR3 DNA sequence: TGTGCCAGCAGTTTTGGGGGGGGACATGGCTACACCTTC. It yields the protein CASSFGGGHGYTF.